The 6 T cell receptor beta chains reported below all come from one sample, sequenced in a study of response to subunit inactivated influenza vaccine. TCRdb reanalysed the RT-PCR reads using MiXCR and keeps one entry per CDR3 protein. The profile shows a few hundred thousand distinct CDR3 sequences, 20% to 25% of them singletons. The sequenced sample was PBMCs from blood, obtained less than 22 months after vaccination. The source is a man between 50 and 75 years old who received an inactivated influenza vaccine.

The table lists this clonotype with a few counts. The chain is built from TRBV25-1 and TRBJ1-1; TRBD1 might be the D (6 bases). Germline-derived CDR1 and CDR2 are MGHDK and SYGVNS. This CDR3 has 13 amino acids. The V end lost 6 bases, the J end lost 0 bases, and 8 bases lay between the germline ends. The CDR3 DNA reads as TGTGCCAGCAGGAACAGGGTGAACACTGAAGCTTTCTTT. Amino acid sequence: CASRNRVNTEAFF.

V and J are TRBV5-1 and TRBJ2-2, with TRBD1 matching 7 bases. The trim removed 0 bases at V and 1 base at J, leaving 3 bases unmatched. The germline V gene has CDR1 SGHRS and CDR2 YFSETQ. The CDR3 is 16 amino acids. Here the CDR3 reads CASSLVGGMNTGELFF. As DNA, the CDR3 is TGCGCCAGCAGCTTGGTAGGGGGCATGAACACCGGGGAGCTGTTTTTT. Using reference TRBV5-1 and TRBJ2-2 for the parts outside the CDR3, the full variable domain is KAGVTQTPRYLIKTRGQQVTLSCSPISGHRSVSWYQQTPGQGLQFLFEYFSETQRNKGNFPGRFSGRQFSNSRSEMNVSTLELGDSALYLCASSLVGGMNTGELFFGEGSRLTVL.

A note on this clonotype: Compared with germline, one end of the junction differs, possibly owing to a read error. The J gene is TRBJ1-6, the V gene TRBV4-1; D call uncertain. Germline assignment: CDR1 MGHRA and CDR2 YSYEKL. CDR3 length: 15 amino acids. The CDR3 DNA is TGCGCCAGCAGCCTGCGGGTCTCCTATAATTCAGCCCTCCACTTT. Amino acids: CASSLRVSYNSALHF.

At least ten counts were recorded for this clonotype. J is TRBJ1-1 and V is TRBV11-2, with 7 bases matching TRBD1. This CDR3 region has 14 residues. CDR1 and CDR2 (germline): SGHAT, FQNNGV. V lost 5 bases and J lost 2; bases outside the gene matches: 5. DNA of the CDR3: TGTGCCAGCAGCCTAGGGGGCATAAACACTGAAGCTTTCTTT. It encodes CASSLGGINTEAFF.

This clonotype appeared a few times. The CDR3 nucleotides read TGTGCCAGCTCACCACAGTCATGGACATCAAACACTGAAGCTTTCTTT. This gives the protein CASSPQSWTSNTEAFF. The chain recombines TRBV18 with TRBJ1-1; perhaps TRBD1 as D (5 bases). Germline values: CDR1 KGHSH, CDR2 LQKENI. The CDR3 spans 16 residues. Trimming left V 1 base short and J 2 bases short, with 14 bases between.

This clonotype was counted once. V and J are TRBV11-3 and TRBJ2-2; 10 bases fit TRBD2. CDR1 is SGHNT, CDR2 YENEEA, per germline. The CDR3 is 14 amino acids. J was trimmed by 4 bases and V by 4 bases; bases with no gene match: 0. The CDR3 is CASSSSGGTGELFF. The CDR3 DNA follows: TGTGCCAGCAGCTCTAGCGGGGGCACCGGGGAGCTGTTTTTT.